Below, 19 T cell receptor beta chains from the same sample are listed, as sequenced in a study of blood T cell repertoires in COVID-19. Data came from immunoSEQ multiplex PCR; TCRdb stores just in-frame clones and leaves some out. Here the sample spans more than 140,000 clones, about 85% being singletons. What was sequenced was peripheral blood. These receptors were obtained from a human donor in a cohort sampled during active COVID-19.

The rearrangement joins TRBV6-2 or TRBV6-3 to TRBJ2-3; 7 nucleotides align to TRBD2. From germline, CDR1 is MNHEY and CDR2 SVGEGT. The CDR3 is 16 amino acids. The V and J ends lost 0 bases and 5 bases, in that order; junction bases with no gene match: 8. The CDR3 nucleotides are TGTGCCAGCAGTTACTCGGGACTACAGGTAGGAGATACGCAGTATTTT. It specifies CASSYSGLQVGDTQYF.

V and J are TRBV14 and TRBJ2-1, with D possibly being TRBD2 (6 bases). Between the trimmed V and J ends, which lost 1 base and 2 bases, there was a span of 9 bases. CDR1 is SGHDN and CDR2 is FVKESK in the germline V gene. This CDR3 comprises 15 residues. CDR3 DNA sequence: TGTGCCAGCAGCCAAGGCGGGATAACCTACAATGAGCAGTTCTTC. It translates to CASSQGGITYNEQFF.

A few counts support this clone. J is TRBJ1-3 and V is TRBV2; D remains unclear. V lost 5 bases, J lost 4 bases, and 3 bases lay in between. The germline gives CDR1 SNHLY, CDR2 FYNNEI. The CDR3 sequence is 11 residues long. In nucleotides, the CDR3 is TGTGCCAGCAGTCGGGGAAACACCATATATTTT. Translating it yields CASSRGNTIYF.

The V gene is TRBV10-1, the J gene TRBJ2-1, with TRBD2 matching over 11 bases. V trimming: 10 bases; J trimming: 6 bases; junction bases outside the gene matches: 20. CDR3 length: 18 amino acids. Germline-derived CDR1 and CDR2 are WNHNN and SYGVQD (reference sequence). For the CDR3, the DNA is TGCGCCACCCCGGGACTAGCGGACACAGGGGCCCTACGCAATGAGCAGTTCTTC. Translating gives CATPGLADTGALRNEQFF.

This chain uses TRBV7-3 with TRBJ2-2; 7 bases are a match to TRBD2. Germline V gives CDR1 SGHTA, CDR2 FQGTGA. The V segment lost 3 bases and the J segment 7 bases; nucleotides outside the gene matches: 14. CDR3 size: 17 residues. DNA for the CDR3: TGTGCCAGCAGCTTTAACGCCCTAGCGGTCCCTGGCGGGGAGCTGTTTTTT. Translated: CASSFNALAVPGGELFF.

The chain joins TRBV29-1 to TRBJ2-1, with a tentative D call TRBD2 (6 bases). V gave up 6 bases and J gave up 8 bases, with 20 bases separating them. The CDR3 runs 14 residues. Germline V gene data show CDR1 as SQVTM and CDR2 as ANQGSEA. CDR3 residues: CSVEGRGIWDEQFF. The CDR3 DNA reads as TGCAGCGTGGAGGGAAGGGGAATTTGGGATGAGCAGTTCTTC.

The chain carries TRBV24-1 and TRBJ1-5; a possible D gene is TRBD1 (6 bases). The germline V gene encodes CDR1 KGHDR and CDR2 SFDVKD. The CDR3 is 14 amino acids. V was shortened by 3 bases and J by 7 bases, with 12 bases between the two germline ends. DNA of the CDR3: TGTGCCACCAGTGATGCAGGGGCAGCGCAGCCCCAGCATTTT. Translation gives CATSDAGAAQPQHF.

The count of this clone is one. This rearrangement joins TRBV19 to TRBJ2-7; TRBD1 aligns across 7 bases. This CDR3 has 13 amino acids. CDR1 LNHDA and CDR2 SQIVND come from the germline V gene (reference sequence). The V and J ends lost 7 bases and 2 bases, in that order; junction bases with no gene match: 5. The CDR3 sequence: CASKGQWTYEQYF. The CDR3 nucleotides are TGTGCCAGTAAGGGACAGTGGACCTACGAGCAGTACTTC.

This sequence joins TRBV19 and TRBJ2-2; no reliable D call. This CDR3 is built from 15 residues. The germline V gene encodes CDR1 LNHDA and CDR2 SQIVND (reference sequence). V lost 10 bases and J 4 bases, leaving 19 bases between the germline ends. The chain's CDR3 is CATSYVQISTGELFF. Here the CDR3 DNA reads TGTGCCACCTCGTACGTACAGATCTCCACCGGGGAGCTGTTTTTT.

The chain recombines TRBV9 with TRBJ1-1; no reliable D call. V was trimmed by 3 bases and J by 7 bases, leaving 13 bases between them. Per the germline V gene, CDR1 is SGDLS and CDR2 is YYNGEE. The CDR3 sequence is 13 residues long. The CDR3 region is CASSAVVGSEAFF. The DNA of the CDR3 is TGTGCCAGCAGCGCGGTGGTAGGGAGTGAAGCTTTCTTT.

The chain joins TRBV20-1 to TRBJ2-5; no reliable D call. V gave up 6 bases and J gave up 5 bases, with 10 bases separating them. This CDR3 is built from 11 residues. CDR1 and CDR2 (germline): DFQATT, SNEGSKA (reference sequence). For the CDR3, the DNA is TGCAGTGCCAGTTACGGGGAGACCCAGTACTTC. Translation: CSASYGETQYF.

The CDR3 loop reads CASSSFGASGYEQYF. The DNA for the CDR3 is TGCGCCAGCAGCTCCTTCGGGGCTAGCGGTTACGAGCAGTACTTC. V and J are TRBV5-1 and TRBJ2-7; TRBD2 matches 7 bases. Trimming removed 3 bases from V and 4 bases from J; junction bases left unmatched: 10. The CDR3 runs 15 residues. The germline gives CDR1 SGHRS, CDR2 YFSETQ.

In DNA, the CDR3 is TGTGCCAGCAGTTTACCGACAGGGATGAGCAATCAGCCCCAGCATTTT. Translation: CASSLPTGMSNQPQHF. The gene calls are TRBV28 and TRBJ1-5, with 7 bases lining up with TRBD1. V dropped 2 bases and J dropped 1; count of bases not matched to a gene: 5. The CDR3 runs to 16 residues. Per the germline V gene, CDR1 is MDHEN and CDR2 is SYDVKM.

The rearrangement joins TRBV28 to TRBJ2-4, with D uncertain. This CDR3 is 13 amino acids long. V was clipped by 6 bases and J by 6 bases, with 12 bases between them. CDR1 and CDR2 from the germline V gene are MDHEN and SYDVKM. CDR3 in DNA: TGTGCCAGCAGCCCCCCACAGCTAAACATTCAGTACTTC. Translated, it gives CASSPPQLNIQYF. The full variable domain, with the rest looked up from reference TRBV28 and TRBJ2-4, is DVKVTQSSRYLVKRTGEKVFLECVQDMDHENMFWYRQDPGLGLRLIYFSYDVKMKEKGDIPEGYSVSREKKERFSLILESASTNQTSMYLCASSPPQLNIQYFGAGTRLSVL.

This clone came up a few times. The rearrangement joins TRBV18 to TRBJ1-3; maybe TRBD1 (6 bases). The CDR3 is 17 residues long. V lost 1 base and J lost 0, with 13 bases in between. The germline gives CDR1 KGHSH, CDR2 LQKENI. This chain's CDR3 is CASSPLQGTSSGNTIYF. The CDR3 DNA is TGTGCCAGCTCACCACTACAGGGAACGAGCTCTGGAAACACCATATATTTT. The full variable domain, completed using reference TRBV18 and TRBJ1-3, is NAGVMQNPRHLVRRRGQEARLRCSPMKGHSHVYWYRQLPEEGLKFMVYLQKENIIDESGMPKERFSAEFPKEGPSILRIQQVVRGDSAAYFCASSPLQGTSSGNTIYFGEGSWLTVV.

The gene calls are TRBV28 and TRBJ1-6; the D gene is possibly TRBD1 (5 bases). The CDR3 contains 14 residues. Trimming took off 6 bases at V and 9 bases at J, with 15 bases between the two ends. CDR1 MDHEN and CDR2 SYDVKM come from the germline V gene. This chain's CDR3 is CASRPPVGPSPLHF. In nucleotides, the CDR3 is TGTGCCAGCAGGCCACCCGTGGGGCCTTCACCCCTCCACTTT.

The chain uses TRBV6-5 and TRBJ2-7; tentative D call: TRBD1 (5 bases). Germline V lookup: CDR1 MNHEY, CDR2 SVGAGI. The CDR3 sequence is 13 residues long. Trimming took 8 bases from V and 2 from J, leaving 13 bases between them. CDR3 nucleotides: TGTGCCAGCGAAGCGACAGTTACCTACGAGCAGTACTTC. The encoded protein is CASEATVTYEQYF.

The V gene is TRBV7-8, the J gene TRBJ1-3; D not certain. Trimming removed 6 bases at V and 4 bases at J, with 22 bases between. The CDR3 has 17 amino acids. Germline V gene sequence: CDR1 SGHVS, CDR2 FQNEAQ. CDR3 sequence: CASSSVLSQVRGNTIYF. CDR3 nucleotide sequence: TGTGCCAGCAGTTCGGTACTTTCTCAAGTTCGGGGAAACACCATATATTTT.

This clone showed up just a few times. The chain recombines TRBV5-1 with TRBJ2-2, with 10 bases that match TRBD2. The CDR3 runs 17 residues. Trimming took 1 base from V and 5 from J; bases not matched to a gene: 8. The V gene's germline CDR1 is SGHRS and CDR2 YFSETQ. The DNA for the CDR3 is TGCGCCAGCAGCTTGAGGCCTAGCGGGAGCGGTACCGGGGAGCTGTTTTTT. Residues: CASSLRPSGSGTGELFF.